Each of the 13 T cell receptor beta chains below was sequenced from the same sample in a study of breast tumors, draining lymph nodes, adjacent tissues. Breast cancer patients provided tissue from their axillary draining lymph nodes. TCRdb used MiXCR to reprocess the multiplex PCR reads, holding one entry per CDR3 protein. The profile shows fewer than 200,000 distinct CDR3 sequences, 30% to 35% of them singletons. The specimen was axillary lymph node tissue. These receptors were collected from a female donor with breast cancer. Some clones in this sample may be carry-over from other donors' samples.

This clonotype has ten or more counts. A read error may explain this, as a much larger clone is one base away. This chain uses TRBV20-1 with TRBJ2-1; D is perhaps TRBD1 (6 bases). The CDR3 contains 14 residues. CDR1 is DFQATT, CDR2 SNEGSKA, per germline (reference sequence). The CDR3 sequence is CSARGRGTYTEQFF. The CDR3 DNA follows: TGCAGTGCTAGAGGCAGGGGAACCTACACTGAGCAGTTCTTC.

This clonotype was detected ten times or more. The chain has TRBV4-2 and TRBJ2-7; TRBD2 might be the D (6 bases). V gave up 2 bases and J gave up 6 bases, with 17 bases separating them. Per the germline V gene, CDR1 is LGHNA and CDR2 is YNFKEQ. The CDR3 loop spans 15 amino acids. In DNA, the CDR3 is TGTGCCAGCAGCCAAAATCAAGGCGGGATAGTCGAGCAGTACTTC. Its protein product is CASSQNQGGIVEQYF.

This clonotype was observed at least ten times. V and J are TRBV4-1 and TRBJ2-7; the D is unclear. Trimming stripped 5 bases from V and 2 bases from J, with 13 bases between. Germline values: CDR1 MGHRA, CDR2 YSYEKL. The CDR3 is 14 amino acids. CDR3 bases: TGCGCCAGCAGCACCCGACATCCAGCCTACGAGCAGTACTTC. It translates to CASSTRHPAYEQYF.

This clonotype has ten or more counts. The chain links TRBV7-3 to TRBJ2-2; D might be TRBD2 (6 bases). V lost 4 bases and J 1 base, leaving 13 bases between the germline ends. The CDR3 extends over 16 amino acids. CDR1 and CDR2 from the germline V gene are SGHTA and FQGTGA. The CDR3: CASSWGVAGNTGELFF. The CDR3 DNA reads TGTGCCAGCAGCTGGGGGGTGGCTGGGAACACCGGGGAGCTGTTTTTT.

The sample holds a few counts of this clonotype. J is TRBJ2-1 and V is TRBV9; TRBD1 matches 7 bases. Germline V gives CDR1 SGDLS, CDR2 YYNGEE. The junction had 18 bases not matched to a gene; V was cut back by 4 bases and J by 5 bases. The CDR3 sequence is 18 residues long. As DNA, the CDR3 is TGTGCCAGCAGCCAAGATTTAGGGGTATGGGACAGAGACAATGAGCAGTTCTTC. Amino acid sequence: CASSQDLGVWDRDNEQFF.

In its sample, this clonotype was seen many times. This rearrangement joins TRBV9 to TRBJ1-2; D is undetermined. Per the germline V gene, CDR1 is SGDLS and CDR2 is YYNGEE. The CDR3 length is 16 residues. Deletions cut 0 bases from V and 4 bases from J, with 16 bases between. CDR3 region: CASSVVEGPLSYGYTF. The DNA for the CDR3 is TGTGCCAGCAGCGTAGTAGAAGGGCCGTTGAGCTATGGCTACACCTTC.

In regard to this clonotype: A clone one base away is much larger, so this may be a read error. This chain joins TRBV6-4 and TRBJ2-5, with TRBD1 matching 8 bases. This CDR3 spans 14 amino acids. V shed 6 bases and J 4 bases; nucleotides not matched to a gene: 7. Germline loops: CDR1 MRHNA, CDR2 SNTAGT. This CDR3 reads CASRRGTGRETQYF. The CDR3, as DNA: TGTGCCAGCAGGCGAGGGACAGGCCGAGAGACCCAGTACTTC.

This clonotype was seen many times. This CDR3 reads CSASGTSGSIQETQYF. CDR3 bases: TGCAGTGCTAGCGGGACTAGCGGTTCGATCCAAGAGACCCAGTACTTC. This chain uses TRBV20-1 with TRBJ2-5; TRBD2 matches 11 bases. This CDR3 region has 16 residues. V lost 3 bases to trimming and J lost 1 base; unmatched junction nucleotides: 7. The germline V gene has CDR1 DFQATT and CDR2 SNEGSKA (reference sequence).

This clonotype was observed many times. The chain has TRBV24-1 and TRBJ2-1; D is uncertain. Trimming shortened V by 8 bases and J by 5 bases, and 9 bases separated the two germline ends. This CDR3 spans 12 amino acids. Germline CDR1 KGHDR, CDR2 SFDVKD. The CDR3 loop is CATIGRDNEQFF. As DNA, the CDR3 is TGTGCCACCATAGGACGGGACAATGAGCAGTTCTTC.

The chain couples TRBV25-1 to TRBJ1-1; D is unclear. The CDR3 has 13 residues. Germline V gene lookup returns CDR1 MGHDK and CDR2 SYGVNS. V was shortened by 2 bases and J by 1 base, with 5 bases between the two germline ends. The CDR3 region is CASSEQENTEAFF. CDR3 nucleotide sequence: TGTGCCAGCAGTGAACAAGAGAACACTGAAGCTTTCTTT. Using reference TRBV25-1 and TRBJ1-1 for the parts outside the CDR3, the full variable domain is EADIYQTPRYLVIGTGKKITLECSQTMGHDKMYWYQQDPGMELHLIHYSYGVNSTEKGDLSSESTVSRIRTEHFPLTLESARPSHTSQYLCASSEQENTEAFFGQGTRLTVV.

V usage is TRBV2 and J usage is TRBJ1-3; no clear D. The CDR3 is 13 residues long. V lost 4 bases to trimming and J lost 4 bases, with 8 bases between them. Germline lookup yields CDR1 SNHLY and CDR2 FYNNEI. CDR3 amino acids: CASSVGPGNTIYF. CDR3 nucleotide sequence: TGTGCCAGCAGTGTAGGTCCGGGAAACACCATATATTTT.

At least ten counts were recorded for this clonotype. CDR3 residues: CASREPLYGGEQYF. The CDR3 DNA sequence: TGTGCCAGCAGGGAACCACTTTACGGAGGCGAGCAGTACTTC. This chain joins TRBV7-8 and TRBJ2-7; possible D gene TRBD2, 5 bases. CDR1 is SGHVS and CDR2 is FQNEAQ in the germline V gene. This CDR3 contains 14 residues. Trimming removed 6 bases from V and 6 bases from J, with 18 bases in between.

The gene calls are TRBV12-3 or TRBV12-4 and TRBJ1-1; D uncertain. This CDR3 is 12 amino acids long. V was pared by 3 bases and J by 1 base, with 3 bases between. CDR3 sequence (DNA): TGTGCCAGCAGTTTGACGAACACTGAAGCTTTCTTT. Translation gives CASSLTNTEAFF.